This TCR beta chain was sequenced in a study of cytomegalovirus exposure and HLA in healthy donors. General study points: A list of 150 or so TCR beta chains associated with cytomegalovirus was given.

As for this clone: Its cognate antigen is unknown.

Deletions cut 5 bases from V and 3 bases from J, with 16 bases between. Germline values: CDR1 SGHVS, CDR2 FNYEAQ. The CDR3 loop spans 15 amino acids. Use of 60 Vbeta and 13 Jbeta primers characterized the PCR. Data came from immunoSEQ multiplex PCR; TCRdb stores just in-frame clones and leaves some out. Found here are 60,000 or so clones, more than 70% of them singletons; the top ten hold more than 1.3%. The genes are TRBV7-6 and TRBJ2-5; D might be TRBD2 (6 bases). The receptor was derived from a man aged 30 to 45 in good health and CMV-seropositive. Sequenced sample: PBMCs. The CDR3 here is CASSPLARSKETQYF. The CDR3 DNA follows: TGTGCCAGCAGCCCACTAGCAAGGTCCAAAGAGACCCAGTACTTC.